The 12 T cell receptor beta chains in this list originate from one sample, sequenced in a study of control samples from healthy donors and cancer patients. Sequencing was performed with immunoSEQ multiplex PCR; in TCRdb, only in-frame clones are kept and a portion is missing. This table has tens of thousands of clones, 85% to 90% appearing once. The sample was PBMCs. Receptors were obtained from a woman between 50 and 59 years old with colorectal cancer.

CDR3 loop: CASSLVGGRHYEQYV. The CDR3 DNA reads TGTGCCAGCAGCTTGGTCGGGGGTAGACACTACGAGCAGTACGTC. The chain recombines TRBV5-6 with TRBJ2-7, with D possibly TRBD2 on 6 matching bases. The CDR3 loop spans 15 amino acids. Germline assignment: CDR1 SGHDT and CDR2 YYEEEE. The V and J ends lost 0 bases and 3 bases respectively, with 13 bases between them.

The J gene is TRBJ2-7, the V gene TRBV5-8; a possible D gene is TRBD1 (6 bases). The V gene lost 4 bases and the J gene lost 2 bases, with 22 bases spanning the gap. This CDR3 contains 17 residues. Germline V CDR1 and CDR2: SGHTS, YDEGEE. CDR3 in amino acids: CASSPLWDTLPTYEQYV. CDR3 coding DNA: TGTGCCAGCAGCCCCCTCTGGGACACCCTACCGACCTACGAGCAGTACGTC.

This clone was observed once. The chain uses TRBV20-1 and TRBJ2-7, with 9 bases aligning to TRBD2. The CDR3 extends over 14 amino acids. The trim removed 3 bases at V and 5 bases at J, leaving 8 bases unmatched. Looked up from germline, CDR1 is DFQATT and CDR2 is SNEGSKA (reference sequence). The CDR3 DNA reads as TGCAGTGCTAGTGGTCTAGCGGGGATCCACGAGCAGTACGTC. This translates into CSASGLAGIHEQYV.

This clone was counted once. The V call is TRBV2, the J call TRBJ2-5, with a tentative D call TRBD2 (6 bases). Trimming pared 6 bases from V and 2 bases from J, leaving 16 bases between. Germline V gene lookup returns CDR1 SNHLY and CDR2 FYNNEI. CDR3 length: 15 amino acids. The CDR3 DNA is TGTGCCAGCAGCGCTAGGGGACTGGTACAAGAGACCCAGTACTTC. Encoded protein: CASSARGLVQETQYF. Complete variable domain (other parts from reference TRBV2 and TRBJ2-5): EPEVTQTPSHQVTQMGQEVILRCVPISNHLYFYWYRQILGQKVEFLVSFYNNEISEKSEIFDDQFSVERPDGSNFTLKIRSTKLEDSAMYFCASSARGLVQETQYFGPGTRLLVL.

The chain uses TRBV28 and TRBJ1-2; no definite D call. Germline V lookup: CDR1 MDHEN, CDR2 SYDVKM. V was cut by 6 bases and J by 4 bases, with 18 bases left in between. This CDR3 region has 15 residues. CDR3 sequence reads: CASSRADTPLYGYTF. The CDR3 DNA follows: TGTGCCAGCAGCCGGGCAGACACTCCCCTCTATGGCTACACCTTC.

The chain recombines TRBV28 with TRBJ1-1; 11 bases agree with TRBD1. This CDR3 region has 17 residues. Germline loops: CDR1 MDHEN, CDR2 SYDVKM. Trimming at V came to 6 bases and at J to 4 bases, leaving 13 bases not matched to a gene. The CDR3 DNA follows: TGTGCCAGCAGAACCTTTTGGGACAGGGGGGAAGGCACTGAAGCTTTCTTT. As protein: CASRTFWDRGEGTEAFF.

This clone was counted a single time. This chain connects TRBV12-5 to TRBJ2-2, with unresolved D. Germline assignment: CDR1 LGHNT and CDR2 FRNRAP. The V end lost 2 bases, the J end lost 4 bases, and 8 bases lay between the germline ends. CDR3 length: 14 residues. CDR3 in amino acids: CASGLTPSTGELFF. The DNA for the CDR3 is TGTGCTAGTGGTTTGACACCATCCACCGGGGAGCTGTTTTTT.

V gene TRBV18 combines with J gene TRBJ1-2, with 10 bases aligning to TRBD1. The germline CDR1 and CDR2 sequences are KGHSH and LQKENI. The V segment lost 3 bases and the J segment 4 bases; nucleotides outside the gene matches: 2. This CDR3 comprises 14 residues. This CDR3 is CASSPGQGSYGYTF. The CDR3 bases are TGTGCCAGCTCACCGGGACAGGGGTCCTATGGCTACACCTTC.

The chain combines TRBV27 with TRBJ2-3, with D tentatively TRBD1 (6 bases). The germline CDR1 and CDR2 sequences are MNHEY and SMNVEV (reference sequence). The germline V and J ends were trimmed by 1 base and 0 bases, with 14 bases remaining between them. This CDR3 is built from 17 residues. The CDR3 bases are TGTGCCAGCAGTTTATACAGGGCACCCACTAGCACAGATACGCAGTATTTT. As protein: CASSLYRAPTSTDTQYF.

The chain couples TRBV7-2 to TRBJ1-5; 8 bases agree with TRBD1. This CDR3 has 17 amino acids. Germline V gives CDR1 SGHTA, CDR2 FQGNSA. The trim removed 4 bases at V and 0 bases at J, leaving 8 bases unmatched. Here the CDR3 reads CASSSQGAGYSNQPQHF. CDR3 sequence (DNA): TGTGCCAGCAGCTCCCAGGGGGCAGGATATAGCAATCAGCCCCAGCATTTT. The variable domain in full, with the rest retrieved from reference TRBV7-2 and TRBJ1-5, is GAGVSQSPSNKVTEKGKDVELRCDPISGHTALYWYRQSLGQGLEFLIYFQGNSAPDKSGLPSDRFSAERTGGSVSTLTIQRTQQEDSAVYLCASSSQGAGYSNQPQHFGDGTRLSIL.

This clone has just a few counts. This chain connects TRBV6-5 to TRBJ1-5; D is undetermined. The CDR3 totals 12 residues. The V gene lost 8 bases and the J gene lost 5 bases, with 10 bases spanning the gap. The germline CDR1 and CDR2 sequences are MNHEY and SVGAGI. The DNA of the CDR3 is TGTGCCAGCGACCAAGGGTATCAGCCCCAGCATTTT. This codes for CASDQGYQPQHF.

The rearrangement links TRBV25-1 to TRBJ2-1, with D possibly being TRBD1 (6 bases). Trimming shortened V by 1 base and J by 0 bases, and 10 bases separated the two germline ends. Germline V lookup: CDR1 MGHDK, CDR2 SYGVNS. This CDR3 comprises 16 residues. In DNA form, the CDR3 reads TGTGCCAGCAGTGAATTAGGGACACTCTCCTACAATGAGCAGTTCTTC. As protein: CASSELGTLSYNEQFF.